This paragraph covers one T cell receptor beta chain sequence. V shed 4 bases, J shed 4 bases, and the junction held 10 bases outside the gene matches. Per germline, CDR1 SGHKS and CDR2 YYEKEE (reference sequence). The CDR3 has 15 amino acids. This sample is drawn from a study of blood T cell repertoires in COVID-19. Only in-frame clones appear in the TCRdb table, and some are missing; sequencing was by immunoSEQ multiplex PCR. In the table there are 150,000 to 200,000 clones, 70% to 90% of which are singletons. The material sequenced was peripheral blood. The source is a man aged 50 to 59 with active or convalescent COVID-19. The rearrangement links TRBV5-5 to TRBJ1-2, with TRBD1 identical over 7 bases. The CDR3 bases are TGTGCCAGCAGCACAGGGACAGCGAAAATCTATGGCTACACCTTC. Its translation is CASSTGTAKIYGYTF.